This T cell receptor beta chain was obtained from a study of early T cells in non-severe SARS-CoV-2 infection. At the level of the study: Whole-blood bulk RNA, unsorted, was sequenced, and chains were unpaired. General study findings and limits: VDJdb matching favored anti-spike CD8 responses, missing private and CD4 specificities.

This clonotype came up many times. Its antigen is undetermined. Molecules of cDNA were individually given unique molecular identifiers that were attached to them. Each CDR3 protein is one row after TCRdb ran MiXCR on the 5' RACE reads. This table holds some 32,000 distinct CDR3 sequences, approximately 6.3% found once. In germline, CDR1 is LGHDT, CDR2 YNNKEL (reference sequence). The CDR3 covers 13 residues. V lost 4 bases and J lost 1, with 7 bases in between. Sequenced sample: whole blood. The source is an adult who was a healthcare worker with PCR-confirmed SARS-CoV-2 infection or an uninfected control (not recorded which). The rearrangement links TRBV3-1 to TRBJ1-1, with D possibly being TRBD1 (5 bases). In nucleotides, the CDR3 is TGTGCCAGCAGCCCGGGGCCGAACACTGAAGCTTTCTTT. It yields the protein CASSPGPNTEAFF.